This passage covers 22 T cell receptor beta chains from one sample sequenced in a study of blood T cell repertoires in COVID-19. Assay: immunoSEQ multiplex PCR; the TCRdb copy retains only in-frame clones and omits some. The data show about 250,000 clones, about 89% seen once. The sequencing sample was made of PBMCs or T cells enriched from blood (not recorded which). Source of these receptors: a man aged 35 to 55 who had recovered from COVID-19.

The rearrangement uses TRBV21-1 and TRBJ2-1; whether TRBD2, the table's D call, matches the DNA was not checked. TRBV21-1 is described as a pseudogene. The CDR3 is 15 amino acids. The CDR3 region is CASTFGGSSYNEQFF. The CDR3 DNA sequence: TGTGCCAGCACCTTCGGTGGGAGCTCCTACAATGAGCAGTTCTTC.

The J gene is TRBJ2-7, the V gene TRBV13, with TRBD2 matching over 11 bases. The CDR3 covers 15 residues. J lost 2 bases, V lost 7 bases, and 7 bases had no gene match. Germline assignment: CDR1 PRHDT and CDR2 FYEKMQ (reference sequence). The CDR3 spells CASKVAGGSTYEQYF. As DNA, the CDR3 is TGTGCCAGCAAGGTAGCGGGGGGGAGCACCTACGAGCAGTACTTC.

This clone was seen a single time. V is TRBV10-2 and J is TRBJ1-2, with D perhaps matching TRBD1 (5 bases). The germline gives CDR1 WSHSY, CDR2 SAAADI. Trimming pared 4 bases from V and 2 bases from J, leaving 8 bases between. The CDR3 extends over 13 amino acids. CDR3 amino acids: CASSVEGNYGYTF. DNA for the CDR3: TGCGCCAGCAGTGTGGAGGGGAACTATGGCTACACCTTC.

The CDR3 coding sequence is TGTGCCAGCATGGGAGGGACTAGCGGGAGGAGGTTCGGCAATGAGCAGTTCTTC. Translating gives CASMGGTSGRRFGNEQFF. V gene TRBV11-2 combines with J gene TRBJ2-1, with TRBD2 matching 15 bases. CDR3 length: 18 residues. Trimming at V came to 7 bases and at J to 6 bases, leaving 13 bases not matched to a gene. The V gene's germline CDR1 is SGHAT and CDR2 FQNNGV. Full variable domain (missing parts from reference TRBV11-2 and TRBJ2-1): EAGVAQSPRYKIIEKRQSVAFWCNPISGHATLYWYQQILGQGPKLLIQFQNNGVVDDSQLPKDRFSAERLKGVDSTLKIQPAKLEDSAVYLCASMGGTSGRRFGNEQFFGPGTRLTVL.

This chain uses TRBV4-1 with TRBJ1-1, with TRBD1 identical over 7 bases. CDR1 and CDR2 (germline): MGHRA, YSYEKL. The CDR3 runs 14 residues. V lost 9 bases, J lost 4 bases, and 11 bases stayed unmatched. The CDR3 DNA reads as TGCGCCAGTTCCGGGACAGAGCTTTCCACTGAAGCTTTCTTT. It encodes CASSGTELSTEAFF.

This clone appeared once. This chain links TRBV4-3 with TRBJ2-7, with D possibly TRBD1 on 6 matching bases. V gave up 3 bases and J gave up 4 bases, with 19 bases separating them. The CDR3 loop spans 16 amino acids. Germline V gene data show CDR1 as LGHNA and CDR2 as YSLEER. The CDR3 region has the DNA TGCGCCAGCAGCCAGAGATCTGGGACAAATCCTTACGAGCAGTACTTC. Translated: CASSQRSGTNPYEQYF.

The gene calls are TRBV11-3 and TRBJ1-1; D possibly corresponds to TRBD1 (5 bases). Trimming shortened V by 6 bases and J by 1 base, and 15 bases separated the two germline ends. CDR3 length equals 15 residues. In germline, CDR1 is SGHNT, CDR2 YENEEA. For the CDR3, the DNA is TGTGCCAGCAGTCGACGGGCAGGGCAGAACACTGAAGCTTTCTTT. It yields the protein CASSRRAGQNTEAFF.

The chain links TRBV28 to TRBJ1-2; TRBD1 matches 8 bases. This CDR3 comprises 16 residues. In germline, CDR1 is MDHEN, CDR2 SYDVKM. After removal of 5 bases from V and 7 bases from J, the junction contained 15 bases not matched to a gene. The CDR3 region is CASSSFLRRTGTGYTF. CDR3 coding DNA: TGTGCCAGCAGTAGTTTTTTGAGGAGGACAGGGACTGGCTACACCTTC.

In its sample, this clone was seen once. The chain uses TRBV2 and TRBJ2-7, with TRBD2 identical over 14 bases. Germline CDR1 is SNHLY and CDR2 is FYNNEI. This CDR3 has 14 amino acids. The V and J ends lost 6 bases and 6 bases, in that order; junction bases with no gene match: 4. The CDR3 sequence is CASRAGLAGAEQYF. CDR3 in DNA: TGTGCCAGCAGGGCGGGACTAGCGGGAGCCGAGCAGTACTTC.

This clone was found a few times. The chain employs TRBV10-3 and TRBJ1-3; D uncertain. The germline V and J ends were trimmed by 4 bases and 1 base, with 8 bases remaining between them. Germline loops: CDR1 ENHRY, CDR2 SYGVKD. The CDR3 is 14 residues long. The CDR3 here is CAISVGVSGNTIYF. The CDR3 DNA follows: TGTGCCATCAGTGTCGGGGTGTCTGGAAACACCATATATTTT.

V gene TRBV28 combines with J gene TRBJ1-5; D remains unclear. Germline CDR1 is MDHEN and CDR2 is SYDVKM. V lost 1 base and J 4 bases, leaving 8 bases between the germline ends. CDR3 size: 14 residues. CDR3 protein: CASSLFQVNQPQHF. CDR3 DNA: TGTGCCAGCAGTTTATTCCAGGTTAATCAGCCCCAGCATTTT.

This clone showed up many times. The chain combines TRBV27 with TRBJ1-1; D remains ambiguous. The germline CDR1 and CDR2 sequences are MNHEY and SMNVEV (reference sequence). Trimming removed 3 bases from V and 4 bases from J, with 12 bases in between. The length of the CDR3 is 14 residues. DNA of the CDR3: TGTGCCAGCAGTTTTAACCCAGGAGGCACTGAAGCTTTCTTT. Its protein product is CASSFNPGGTEAFF.

The CDR3 is CASSLGLAGAETQYF. CDR3 sequence (DNA): TGTGCCAGCAGTTTAGGGCTAGCGGGAGCAGAGACCCAGTACTTC. The rearrangement uses TRBV27 and TRBJ2-5, with 10 bases identical to TRBD2. V shed 2 bases and J 4 bases; nucleotides not matched to a gene: 4. The CDR3 runs 15 residues. Germline assignment: CDR1 MNHEY and CDR2 SMNVEV (reference sequence).

This clone was picked up a small number of times. V usage is TRBV11-3 and J usage is TRBJ2-7; TRBD1 agrees at 8 bases. Trimming removed 3 bases from V and 5 bases from J; junction bases left unmatched: 9. Germline CDR1 is SGHNT and CDR2 is YENEEA. CDR3 size: 15 residues. The CDR3 nucleotides read TGTGCCAGCAGCTTGGGGAGGCAGGGGGCCCACGAGCAGTACTTC. Protein sequence: CASSLGRQGAHEQYF.

The genes are TRBV5-6 and TRBJ1-1; D is unresolved. CDR3 length: 16 residues. Trimming pared 0 bases from V and 9 bases from J, leaving 21 bases between. The germline gives CDR1 SGHDT, CDR2 YYEEEE. This CDR3 reads CASSLGGVAGGSKAFF. CDR3 nucleotides: TGTGCCAGCAGCTTGGGGGGTGTCGCGGGCGGATCCAAAGCTTTCTTT.

This rearrangement joins TRBV10-3 to TRBJ2-7; perhaps TRBD1 as D (6 bases). The CDR3 length is 18 residues. Germline values: CDR1 ENHRY, CDR2 SYGVKD. Between the trimmed V and J ends, which lost 4 bases and 1 base, there was a span of 23 bases. CDR3 sequence (DNA): TGTGCCATCAGTGGAAAGGACAGAGATCCGAAGAGATCCTACGAGCAGTACTTC. Translating it yields CAISGKDRDPKRSYEQYF.

Comments on this clone: A read error may account for a junction end that differs from germline. This chain uses TRBV5-8 with TRBJ2-3, with 9 bases matching TRBD2. Germline assignment: CDR1 SGHTS and CDR2 YDEGEE. This CDR3 region has 14 residues. CDR3 DNA: TGTGCCAGCAGCTTCGGGACTAGCAGAGATACGCAGTATTTT. It is translated as CASSFGTSRDTQYF.

The V and J genes are TRBV2 and TRBJ2-4, with D tentatively TRBD1 (5 bases). This CDR3 is built from 15 residues. V was shortened by 1 base and J by 4 bases, with 11 bases between the two germline ends. The germline V gene encodes CDR1 SNHLY and CDR2 FYNNEI. The CDR3 protein is CASSEGEGAKNIQYF. In DNA, the CDR3 is TGTGCCAGCAGTGAAGGGGAAGGGGCTAAAAACATTCAGTACTTC.

This chain connects TRBV2 to TRBJ1-4; 9 nucleotides align to TRBD1. Trimming took 6 bases from V and 8 from J; bases not matched to a gene: 10. The CDR3 has 15 residues. Germline CDR1 SNHLY, CDR2 FYNNEI. Here the CDR3 reads CASSYSGQGEEKLFF. The CDR3, as DNA: TGTGCCAGCAGCTACTCGGGACAGGGCGAAGAAAAACTGTTTTTT.

This chain connects TRBV4-2 to TRBJ2-2; 9 bases fit TRBD2. The germline V gene has CDR1 LGHNA and CDR2 YNFKEQ. The junction had 11 bases not matched to a gene; V was cut back by 0 bases and J by 6 bases. This CDR3 has 18 amino acids. CDR3 coding DNA: TGTGCCAGCAGCCAAGATCAAGGGCTAGCGGGACGGGCCGGGGAGCTGTTTTTT. Translating it yields CASSQDQGLAGRAGELFF.

The chain carries TRBV6-4 and TRBJ2-5; TRBD1 might be the D (5 bases). CDR1 is MRHNA, CDR2 SNTAGT, per germline. The CDR3 sequence is 13 residues long. V was pared by 2 bases and J by 5 bases, with 9 bases between. The DNA for the CDR3 is TGTGCCAGCAGTGACGGGCCAGGGGAGACCCAGTACTTC. Protein product: CASSDGPGETQYF.

V is TRBV6-5 and J is TRBJ1-3; D perhaps matches TRBD1 (5 bases). Looked up from germline, CDR1 is MNHEY and CDR2 is SVGAGI. Between the trimmed V and J ends, which lost 6 bases and 0 bases, there was a span of 12 bases. The CDR3 loop spans 15 amino acids. The CDR3 protein is CASRATGDSGNTIYF. The CDR3 coding sequence is TGTGCCAGCAGAGCAACGGGGGACTCTGGAAACACCATATATTTT.